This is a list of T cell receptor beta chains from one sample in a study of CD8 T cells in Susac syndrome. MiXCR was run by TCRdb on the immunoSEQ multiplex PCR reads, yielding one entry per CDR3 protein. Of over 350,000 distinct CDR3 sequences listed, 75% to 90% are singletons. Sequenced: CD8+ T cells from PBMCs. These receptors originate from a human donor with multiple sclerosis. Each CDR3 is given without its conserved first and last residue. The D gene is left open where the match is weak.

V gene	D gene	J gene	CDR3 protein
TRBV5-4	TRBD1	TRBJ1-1	ASSSEGGQGDTEAF
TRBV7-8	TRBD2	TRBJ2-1	ASSPVRLAGEQF
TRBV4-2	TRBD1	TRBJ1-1	ASSRLGDRGPEAF
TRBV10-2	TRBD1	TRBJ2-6	ASSFGQGLSGANVLT
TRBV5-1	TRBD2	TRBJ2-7	ASSWTSGGFSYEQY
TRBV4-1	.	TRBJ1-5	ASSQSGYQPQH
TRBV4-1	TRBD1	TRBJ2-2	ASSHFYALGQARGELF
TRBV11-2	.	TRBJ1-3	ASRSDEAGPGNTIY
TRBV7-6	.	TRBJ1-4	ASSSPIGSNEKLF
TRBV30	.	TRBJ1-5	AWSVSEFSNQPQH
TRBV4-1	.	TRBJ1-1	ASSQGWGENTEAF
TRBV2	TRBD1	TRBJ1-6	ASSEAPTGVHSPLH
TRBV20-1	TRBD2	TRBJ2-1	SASPRLAGGNEQF
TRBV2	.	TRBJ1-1	ASEVLRMNTEAF
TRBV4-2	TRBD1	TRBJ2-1	ASSHPMGTGVHGEQF
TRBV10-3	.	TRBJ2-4	AISENTGLGNIQY
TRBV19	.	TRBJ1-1	ASSDNMNTEAF
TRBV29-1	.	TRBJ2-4	SVLDQNIQY
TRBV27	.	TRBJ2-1	ASSYGTPHNEQF
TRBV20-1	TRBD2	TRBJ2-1	SAHSTSGRVNEQF
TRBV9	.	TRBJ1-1	ASSAPTGVRTSTEAF
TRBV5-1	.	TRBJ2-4	ASSGQIENIQY
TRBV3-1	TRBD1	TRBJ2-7	ASSRPQTGLYEQY
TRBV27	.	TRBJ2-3	ASSLGPRQSTDTQY
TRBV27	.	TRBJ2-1	ASSLSMGGASNEQF
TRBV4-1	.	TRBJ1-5	ASSQESGFIQPQH
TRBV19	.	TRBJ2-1	ASSATGNEQF
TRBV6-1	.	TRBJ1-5	ASSDRGAYSNQPQH
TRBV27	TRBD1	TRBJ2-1	ASSFSQGDSEQF
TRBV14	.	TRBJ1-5	ASSQGNQPQH
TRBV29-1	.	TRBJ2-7	SVEGEQAEQY
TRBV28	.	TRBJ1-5	ASSLASVTGEYSNQPQH
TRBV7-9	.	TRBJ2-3	ASSSNDGRTDTQY
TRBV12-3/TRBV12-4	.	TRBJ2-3	ASSPTGTQY
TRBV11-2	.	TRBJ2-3	ASSFSQGVADTQY
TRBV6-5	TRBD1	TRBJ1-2	ASSYGQGGDEGYT
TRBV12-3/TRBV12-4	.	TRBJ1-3	ASSRQEGSGNTIY
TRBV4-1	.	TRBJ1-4	ASSQVVVEKLF
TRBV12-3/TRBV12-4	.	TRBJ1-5	ASRQGEGNQPQH
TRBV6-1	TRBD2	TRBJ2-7	ASSRTSGSLVEQY
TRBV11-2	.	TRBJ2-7	ASSFPAVGPEHEQY